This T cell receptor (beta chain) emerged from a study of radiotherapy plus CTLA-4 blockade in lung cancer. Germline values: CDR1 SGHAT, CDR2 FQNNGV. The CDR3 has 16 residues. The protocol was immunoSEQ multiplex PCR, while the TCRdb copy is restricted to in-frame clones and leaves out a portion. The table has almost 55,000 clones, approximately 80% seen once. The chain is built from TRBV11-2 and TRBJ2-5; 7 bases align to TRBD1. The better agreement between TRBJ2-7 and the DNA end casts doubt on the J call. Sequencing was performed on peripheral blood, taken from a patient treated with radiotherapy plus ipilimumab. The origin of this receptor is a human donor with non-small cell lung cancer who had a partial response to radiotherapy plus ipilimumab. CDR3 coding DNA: TGTGCCAGCAGCTTAGGTTCTCAGGGGGAAACCTACGAGCAGTACTTC. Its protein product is CASSLGSQGETYEQYF.